The present entry profiles one TCR beta chain with its context. This entry comes from a study of blood T cells in healthy people across ages. Primers used in a second PCR of roughly 6 to 12 cycles were a sample-barcoded 5' primer and a J-beta primer mix. A 12-random-nucleotide template-switch adaptor tagged each cDNA molecule. TCRdb called the 5' RACE reads again in MiXCR, with one record for every CDR3 protein. The data contain about 1.1 million distinct CDR3 sequences, under 40% of them singletons. From germline, CDR1 is MNHNS and CDR2 SASEGT. The CDR3 covers 14 residues. Trimming took off 4 bases at V and 8 bases at J, with 15 bases between the two ends.

This chain connects TRBV6-1 to TRBJ2-1, with D unclear. The source material was blood. The clonotype was recovered from a man aged 18 to 30 in good health. CDR3 bases: TGTGCCAGCAGTGGTGATCCAAGCCGGTATGAGCAGTTCTTC. This sequence encodes CASSGDPSRYEQFF.